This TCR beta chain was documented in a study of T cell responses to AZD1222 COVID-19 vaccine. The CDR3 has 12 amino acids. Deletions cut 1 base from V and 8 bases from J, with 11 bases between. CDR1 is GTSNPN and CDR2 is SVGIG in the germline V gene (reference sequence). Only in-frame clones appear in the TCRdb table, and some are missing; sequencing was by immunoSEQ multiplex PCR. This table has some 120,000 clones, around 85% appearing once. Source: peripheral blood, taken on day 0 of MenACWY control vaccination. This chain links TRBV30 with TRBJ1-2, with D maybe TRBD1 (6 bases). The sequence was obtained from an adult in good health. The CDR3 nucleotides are TGTGCCTGGAGTGGGGGGGCGGGAGGCTACACCTTC. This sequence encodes CAWSGGAGGYTF.